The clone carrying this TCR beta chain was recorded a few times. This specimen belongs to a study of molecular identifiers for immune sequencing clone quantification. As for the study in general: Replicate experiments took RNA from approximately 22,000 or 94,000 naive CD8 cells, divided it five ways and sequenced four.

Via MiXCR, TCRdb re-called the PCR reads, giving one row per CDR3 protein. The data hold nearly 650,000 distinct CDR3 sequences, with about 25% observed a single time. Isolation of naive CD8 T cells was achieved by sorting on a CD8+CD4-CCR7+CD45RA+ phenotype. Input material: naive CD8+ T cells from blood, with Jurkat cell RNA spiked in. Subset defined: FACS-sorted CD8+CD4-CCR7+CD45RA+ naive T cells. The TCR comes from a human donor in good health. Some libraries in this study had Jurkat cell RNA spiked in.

The CDR3 protein is CSVEDSEQYF. CDR3 nucleotide sequence: TGCAGCGTTGAAGATTCCGAGCAGTACTTC. This rearrangement joins TRBV29-1 to TRBJ2-7, with D hard to call. This CDR3 contains 10 residues. Germline CDR1 is SQVTM and CDR2 is ANQGSEA. Between the trimmed V and J ends, which lost 0 bases and 6 bases, there was a span of 3 bases.